The present T cell receptor beta chain was sequenced within a study of CD8 T cells in ankylosing spondylitis. Study-wide points: A TCR beta motif of eight or nine highly homologous variants seemed to mark ankylosing spondylitis blood.

TCRdb reprocessed the 5' RACE reads with MiXCR, giving one entry per CDR3 protein. Of under 850,000 distinct CDR3 sequences listed, roughly 20% are singletons. This clonotype was counted a few times. Its antigen is as yet unknown. The trim removed 6 bases at V and 6 bases at J, leaving 15 bases unmatched. CDR3 length: 17 amino acids. The germline V gene encodes CDR1 MNHEY and CDR2 SMNVEV (reference sequence). The clonotype originates from a male donor with ankylosing spondylitis. The J gene is TRBJ1-1, the V gene TRBV27, with 11 bases aligning to TRBD1. Sequenced sample: blood, either unsorted or a sorted T cell fraction (not recorded which). CDR3 region: CASRLRTGGARVSEAFF. DNA of the CDR3: TGTGCCAGCAGGCTGCGGACAGGGGGCGCAAGGGTTTCTGAAGCTTTCTTT.